This T cell receptor beta chain was sequenced during a study of CD8+CD57+ T cells in acquired aplastic anemia. Study-level results: Between the patient and control groups, CD8+ Simpson's diversity did not differ significantly.

CDR1 and CDR2 from the germline V gene are MNHNS and SASEGT. This CDR3 comprises 14 residues. V shed 11 bases and J shed 2 bases, with 18 bases lying between them. Genomic DNA, serving as template, underwent TCR beta VDJ and CDR3 profiling. TCRdb passed the reads through MiXCR, listing each CDR3 protein once. The sample holds about 180,000 distinct CDR3 sequences; less than 60% are singletons and the top ten take around 1.1%. Selection for sequencing was limited to patients who had shown CD8+CD57+ cell expansion by flow cytometry. Sampling of blood occurred while the patients had still received no therapy. Concerning this clonotype: Its antigen remains unknown. A read error is possible here, since a much larger clone lies one base away.

The receptor comes from a human donor with aplastic anemia. Sequencing input: sorted CD4+, CD8+, or CD8+CD57+ T cells (not recorded which) from PBMCs. The V call is TRBV6-1, the J call TRBJ2-5; tentatively, D is TRBD2 (5 bases). The CDR3 nucleotides are TGTGCCGGCAAATTGAGTTGGACTCAAGAGACCCAGTACTTC. Residues: CAGKLSWTQETQYF.